This record looks at one T cell receptor (beta chain) sequence and its context. Its matching antigen is unknown. These data are taken from a study of STAT5B mutations in CD4+ large granular lymphocyte leukemia. This CDR3 is built from 13 residues. Study findings and constraints: Over 20% of private leukemic clonotypes occurred rarely in other patients' non-leukemic repertoires. CD4-sorted patient repertoires seemed more clonal than healthy CD4+ repertoires. Higher CD4+ than CD8+ T-LGLL clonality might reflect small sample size.

This was a survey-level run. Sequencing was performed with immunoSEQ multiplex PCR; in TCRdb, only in-frame clones are kept and a portion is missing. The sample has approximately 32,000 clones, 69% seen once; the top ten hold around 2.5%. This TCR derives from a human donor in good health. The sequenced sample consisted of CD4+ T cells from blood buffy coats. The chain is built from TRBV21-1 and TRBJ1-1. TRBV21-1 is tagged as a pseudogene. CDR3 nucleotide sequence: TGTGCCAGCCGCCAAGGGGGGAACACTGAAGCTTTCTTT. This sequence encodes CASRQGGNTEAFF.